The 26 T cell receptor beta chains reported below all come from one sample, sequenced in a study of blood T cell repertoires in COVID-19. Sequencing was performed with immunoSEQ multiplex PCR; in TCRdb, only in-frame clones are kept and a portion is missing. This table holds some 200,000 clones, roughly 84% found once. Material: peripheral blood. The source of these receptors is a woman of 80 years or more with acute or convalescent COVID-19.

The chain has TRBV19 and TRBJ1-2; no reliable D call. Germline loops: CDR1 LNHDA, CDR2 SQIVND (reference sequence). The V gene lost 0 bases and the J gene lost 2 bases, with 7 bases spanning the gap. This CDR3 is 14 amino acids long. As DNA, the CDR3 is TGTGCCAGTAGTATAGATCTCAGGAACTATGGCTACACCTTC. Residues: CASSIDLRNYGYTF.

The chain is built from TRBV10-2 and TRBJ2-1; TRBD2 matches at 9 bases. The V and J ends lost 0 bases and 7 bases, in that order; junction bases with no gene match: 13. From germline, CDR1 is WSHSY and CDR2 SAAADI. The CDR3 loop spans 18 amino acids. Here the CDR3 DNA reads TGCGCCAGCAGTGAGTCCCCGGTGGTAGCGGGGGCTCGGAATGAGCAGTTCTTC. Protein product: CASSESPVVAGARNEQFF.

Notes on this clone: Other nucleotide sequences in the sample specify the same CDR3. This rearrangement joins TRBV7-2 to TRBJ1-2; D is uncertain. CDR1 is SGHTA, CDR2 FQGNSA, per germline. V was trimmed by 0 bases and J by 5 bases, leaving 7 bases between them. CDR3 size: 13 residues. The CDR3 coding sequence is TGTGCCAGCAGCTTAGCCAGGCAGTATGGCTACACCTTC. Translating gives CASSLARQYGYTF.

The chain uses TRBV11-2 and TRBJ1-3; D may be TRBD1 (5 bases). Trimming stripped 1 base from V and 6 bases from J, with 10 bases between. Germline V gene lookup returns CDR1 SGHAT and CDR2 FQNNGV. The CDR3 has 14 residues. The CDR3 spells CASSLAGITNTIYF. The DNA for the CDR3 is TGTGCCAGCAGCTTAGCAGGGATCACAAACACCATATATTTT.

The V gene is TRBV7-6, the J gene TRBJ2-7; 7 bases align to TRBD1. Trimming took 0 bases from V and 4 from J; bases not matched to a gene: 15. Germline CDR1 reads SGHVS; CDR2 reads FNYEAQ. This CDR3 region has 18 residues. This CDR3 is CASSLAARYPTGTYEQYF. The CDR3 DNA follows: TGTGCCAGCAGCTTAGCGGCCCGTTACCCGACAGGGACGTACGAGCAGTACTTC.

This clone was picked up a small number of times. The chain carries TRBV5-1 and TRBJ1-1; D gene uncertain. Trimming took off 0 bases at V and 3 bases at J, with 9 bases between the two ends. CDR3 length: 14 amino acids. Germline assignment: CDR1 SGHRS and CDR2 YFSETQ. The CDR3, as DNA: TGCGCCAGCAGCTTGGATGGCAGTTACACTGAAGCTTTCTTT. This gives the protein CASSLDGSYTEAFF. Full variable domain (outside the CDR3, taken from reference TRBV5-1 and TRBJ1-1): KAGVTQTPRYLIKTRGQQVTLSCSPISGHRSVSWYQQTPGQGLQFLFEYFSETQRNKGNFPGRFSGRQFSNSRSEMNVSTLELGDSALYLCASSLDGSYTEAFFGQGTRLTVV.

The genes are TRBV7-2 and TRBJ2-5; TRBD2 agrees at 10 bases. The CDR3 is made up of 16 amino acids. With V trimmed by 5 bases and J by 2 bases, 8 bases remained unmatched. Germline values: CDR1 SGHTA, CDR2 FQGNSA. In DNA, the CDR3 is TGTGCCAGCAGCCGGCAAGCGGGAGGGGAACAAGAGACCCAGTACTTC. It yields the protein CASSRQAGGEQETQYF.

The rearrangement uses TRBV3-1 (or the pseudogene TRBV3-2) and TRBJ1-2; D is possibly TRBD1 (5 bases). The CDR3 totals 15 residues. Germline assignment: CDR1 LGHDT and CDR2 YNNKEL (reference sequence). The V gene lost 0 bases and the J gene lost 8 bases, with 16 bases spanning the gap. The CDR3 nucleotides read TGTGCCAGCAGCCAAGAGGAGGGGACTCCTTTCGGCTACACCTTC. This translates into CASSQEEGTPFGYTF.

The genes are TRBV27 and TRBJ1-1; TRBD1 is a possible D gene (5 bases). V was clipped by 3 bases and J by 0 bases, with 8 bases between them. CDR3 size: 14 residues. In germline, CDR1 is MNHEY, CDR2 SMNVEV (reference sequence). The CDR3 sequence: CASSFGHLNTEAFF. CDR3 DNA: TGTGCCAGCAGTTTCGGACACTTGAACACTGAAGCTTTCTTT.

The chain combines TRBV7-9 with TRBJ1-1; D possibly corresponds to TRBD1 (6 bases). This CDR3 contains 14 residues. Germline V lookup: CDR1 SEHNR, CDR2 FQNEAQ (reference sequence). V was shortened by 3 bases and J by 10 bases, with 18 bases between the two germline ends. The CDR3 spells CASSLGEMRTAAFF. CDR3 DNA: TGTGCCAGCAGCTTGGGGGAAATGAGGACAGCAGCTTTCTTT.

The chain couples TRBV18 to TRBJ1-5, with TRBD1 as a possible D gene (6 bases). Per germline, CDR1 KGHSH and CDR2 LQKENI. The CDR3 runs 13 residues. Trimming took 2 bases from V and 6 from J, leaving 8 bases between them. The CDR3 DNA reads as TGTGCCAGCTCACCAGGGGGCGGTCAGCCCCAGCATTTT. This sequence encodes CASSPGGGQPQHF.

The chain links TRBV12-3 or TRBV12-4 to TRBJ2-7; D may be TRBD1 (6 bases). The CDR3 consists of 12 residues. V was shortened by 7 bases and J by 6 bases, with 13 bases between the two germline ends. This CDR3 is CASTYRVTEQYF. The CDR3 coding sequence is TGTGCCAGCACTTACAGGGTTACCGAGCAGTACTTC.

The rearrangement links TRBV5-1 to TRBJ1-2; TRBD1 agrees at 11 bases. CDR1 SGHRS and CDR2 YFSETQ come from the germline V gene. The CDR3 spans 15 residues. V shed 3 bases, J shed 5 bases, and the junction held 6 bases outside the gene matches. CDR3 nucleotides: TGCGCCAGCAGCTCCATGGGACAGGGGGGGTATGGCTACACCTTC. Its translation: CASSSMGQGGYGYTF.

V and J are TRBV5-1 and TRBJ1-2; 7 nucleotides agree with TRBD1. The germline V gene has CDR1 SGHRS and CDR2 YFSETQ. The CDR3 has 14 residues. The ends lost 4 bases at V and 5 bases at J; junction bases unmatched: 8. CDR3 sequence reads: CASSPRGEGYGYTF. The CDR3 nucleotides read TGCGCCAGCAGCCCCAGGGGGGAAGGGTATGGCTACACCTTC. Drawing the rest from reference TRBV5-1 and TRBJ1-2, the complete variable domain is KAGVTQTPRYLIKTRGQQVTLSCSPISGHRSVSWYQQTPGQGLQFLFEYFSETQRNKGNFPGRFSGRQFSNSRSEMNVSTLELGDSALYLCASSPRGEGYGYTFGSGTRLTVV.

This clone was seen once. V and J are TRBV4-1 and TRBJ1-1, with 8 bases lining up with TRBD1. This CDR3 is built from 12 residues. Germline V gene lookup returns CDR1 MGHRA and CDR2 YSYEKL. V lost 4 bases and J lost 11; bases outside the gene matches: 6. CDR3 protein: CASSPNRGVAFF. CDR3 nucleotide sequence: TGCGCCAGCAGCCCGAACAGGGGGGTGGCTTTCTTT.

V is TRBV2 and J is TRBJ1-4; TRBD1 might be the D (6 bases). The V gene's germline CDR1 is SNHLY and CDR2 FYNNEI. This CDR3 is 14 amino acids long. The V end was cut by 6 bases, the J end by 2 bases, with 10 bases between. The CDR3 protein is CASRYRATNEKLFF. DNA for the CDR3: TGTGCCAGCAGGTACAGGGCGACTAATGAAAAACTGTTTTTT.

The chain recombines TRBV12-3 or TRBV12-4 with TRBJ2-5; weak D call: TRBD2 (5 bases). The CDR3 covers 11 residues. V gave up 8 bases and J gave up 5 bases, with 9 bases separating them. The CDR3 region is CASGRGETQYF. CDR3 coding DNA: TGTGCCAGCGGGAGAGGGGAGACCCAGTACTTC.

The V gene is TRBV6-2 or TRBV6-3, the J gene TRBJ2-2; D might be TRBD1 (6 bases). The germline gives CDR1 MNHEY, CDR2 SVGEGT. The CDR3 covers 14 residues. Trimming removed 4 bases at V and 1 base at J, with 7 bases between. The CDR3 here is CASSSTGNTGELFF. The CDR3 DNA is TGTGCCAGCAGTTCGACAGGGAACACCGGGGAGCTGTTTTTT.

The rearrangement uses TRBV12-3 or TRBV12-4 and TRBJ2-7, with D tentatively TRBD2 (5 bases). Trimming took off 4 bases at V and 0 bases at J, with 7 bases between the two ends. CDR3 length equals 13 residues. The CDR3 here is CASSSGVSYEQYF. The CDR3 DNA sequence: TGTGCCAGCAGTTCCGGGGTCTCCTACGAGCAGTACTTC.

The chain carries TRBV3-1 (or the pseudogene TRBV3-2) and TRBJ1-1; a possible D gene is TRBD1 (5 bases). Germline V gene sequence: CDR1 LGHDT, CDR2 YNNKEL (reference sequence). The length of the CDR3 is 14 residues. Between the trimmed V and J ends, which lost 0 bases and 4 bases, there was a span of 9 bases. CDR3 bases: TGTGCCAGCAGCCAAGATCTGGGGGGCACTGAAGCTTTCTTT. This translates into CASSQDLGGTEAFF.

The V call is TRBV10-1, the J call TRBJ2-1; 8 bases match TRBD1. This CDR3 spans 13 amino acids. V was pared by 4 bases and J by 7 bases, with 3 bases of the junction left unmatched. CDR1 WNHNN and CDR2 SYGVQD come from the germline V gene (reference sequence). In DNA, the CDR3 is TGCGCCAGCAGTGTTGACAGGGGAAATGAGCAGTTCTTC. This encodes CASSVDRGNEQFF.

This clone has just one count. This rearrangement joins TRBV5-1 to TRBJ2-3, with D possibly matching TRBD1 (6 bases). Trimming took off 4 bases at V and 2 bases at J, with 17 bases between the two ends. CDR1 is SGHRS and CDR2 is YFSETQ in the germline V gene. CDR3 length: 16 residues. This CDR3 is CASSGSGTPYTDTQYF. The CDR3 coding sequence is TGCGCCAGCAGCGGGTCCGGGACACCATACACAGATACGCAGTATTTT.

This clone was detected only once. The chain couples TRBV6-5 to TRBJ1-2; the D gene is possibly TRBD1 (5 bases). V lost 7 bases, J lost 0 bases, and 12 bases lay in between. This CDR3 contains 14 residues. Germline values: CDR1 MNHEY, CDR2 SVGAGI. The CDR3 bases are TGTGCCAGCACCCCAGGGTCCGCTAACTATGGCTACACCTTC. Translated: CASTPGSANYGYTF.

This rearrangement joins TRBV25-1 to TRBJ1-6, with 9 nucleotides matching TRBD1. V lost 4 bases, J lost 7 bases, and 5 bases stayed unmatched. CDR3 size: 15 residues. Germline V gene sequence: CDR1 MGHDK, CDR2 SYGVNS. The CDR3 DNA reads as TGTGCCAGCAGTGCCCCGGGACAGGGAAATTCACCCCTCCACTTT. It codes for CASSAPGQGNSPLHF. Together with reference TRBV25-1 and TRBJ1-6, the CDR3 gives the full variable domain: EADIYQTPRYLVIGTGKKITLECSQTMGHDKMYWYQQDPGMELHLIHYSYGVNSTEKGDLSSESTVSRIRTEHFPLTLESARPSHTSQYLCASSAPGQGNSPLHFGNGTRLTVT.

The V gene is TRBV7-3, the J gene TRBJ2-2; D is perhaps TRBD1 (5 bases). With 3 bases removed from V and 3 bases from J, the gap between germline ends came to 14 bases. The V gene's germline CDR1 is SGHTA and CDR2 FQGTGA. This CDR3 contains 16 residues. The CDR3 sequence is CASSFRWGSDTGELFF. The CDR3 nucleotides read TGTGCCAGCAGCTTTCGATGGGGCTCGGACACCGGGGAGCTGTTTTTT. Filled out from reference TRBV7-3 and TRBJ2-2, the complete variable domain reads GAGVSQTPSNKVTEKGKYVELRCDPISGHTALYWYRQSLGQGPEFLIYFQGTGAADDSGLPNDRFFAVRPEGSVSTLKIQRTERGDSAVYLCASSFRWGSDTGELFFGEGSRLTVL.

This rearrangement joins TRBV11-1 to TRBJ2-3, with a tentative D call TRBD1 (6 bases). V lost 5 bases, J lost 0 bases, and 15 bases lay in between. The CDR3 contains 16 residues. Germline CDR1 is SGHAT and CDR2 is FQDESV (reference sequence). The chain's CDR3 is CASSRTGIGSTDTQYF. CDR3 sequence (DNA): TGTGCCAGCAGCCGCACAGGGATAGGGAGCACAGATACGCAGTATTTT.